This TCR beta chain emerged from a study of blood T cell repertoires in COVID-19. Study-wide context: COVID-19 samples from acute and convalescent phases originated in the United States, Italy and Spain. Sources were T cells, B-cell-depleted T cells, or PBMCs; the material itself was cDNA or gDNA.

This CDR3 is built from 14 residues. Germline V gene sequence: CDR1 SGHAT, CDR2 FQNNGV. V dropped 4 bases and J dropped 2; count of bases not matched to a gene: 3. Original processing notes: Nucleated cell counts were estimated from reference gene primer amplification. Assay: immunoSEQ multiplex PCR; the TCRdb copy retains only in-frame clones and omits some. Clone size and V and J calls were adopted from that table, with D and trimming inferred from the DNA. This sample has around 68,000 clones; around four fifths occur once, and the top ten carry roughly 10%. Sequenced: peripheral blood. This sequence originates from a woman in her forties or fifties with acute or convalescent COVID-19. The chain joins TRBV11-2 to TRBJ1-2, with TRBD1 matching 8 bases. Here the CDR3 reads CASSWGQENYGYTF. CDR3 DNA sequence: TGTGCCAGCAGCTGGGGACAGGAGAACTATGGCTACACCTTC.